A single sample gave rise to the 29 T cell receptor beta chains below, sequenced in a study of control samples from healthy donors and cancer patients. TCRdb's copy holds only in-frame clones and misses some; the assay was immunoSEQ multiplex PCR. The sample contains over 200,000 clones, over 70% of which appear only once. Sequenced material: PBMCs. The receptors stem from a woman in her fifties or sixties with lung cancer.

This chain connects TRBV19 to TRBJ1-2, with a weak D call TRBD1 (6 bases). Germline V lookup: CDR1 LNHDA, CDR2 SQIVND (reference sequence). The CDR3 sequence is 13 residues long. V was trimmed by 6 bases and J by 6 bases, leaving 14 bases between them. The CDR3 sequence is CASRQGNGDGYTF. For the CDR3, the DNA is TGTGCCAGTAGGCAGGGGAATGGTGATGGCTACACCTTC.

The genes are TRBV11-2 and TRBJ2-1; maybe TRBD1 (6 bases). Between the trimmed V and J ends, which lost 2 bases and 7 bases, there was a span of 9 bases. This CDR3 is 13 amino acids long. Germline values: CDR1 SGHAT, CDR2 FQNNGV. CDR3 region: CASSLNRVNEQFF. In nucleotides, the CDR3 is TGTGCCAGCAGCTTAAACAGGGTGAATGAGCAGTTCTTC.

The chain carries TRBV4-1 and TRBJ1-1; D remains unclear. CDR3 length equals 13 residues. Trimming shortened V by 1 base and J by 6 bases, and 9 bases separated the two germline ends. Germline CDR1 and CDR2: MGHRA and YSYEKL. The CDR3 region has the DNA TGCGCCAGCAGCCAAGTGGGGTTCGCTGAAGCTTTCTTT. Its protein product is CASSQVGFAEAFF.

The chain combines TRBV5-6 with TRBJ1-2; 9 bases match TRBD1. This CDR3 region has 14 residues. The V segment lost 2 bases and the J segment 8 bases; nucleotides outside the gene matches: 7. CDR1 and CDR2 (germline): SGHDT, YYEEEE. CDR3 DNA: TGTGCCAGCAGCTTTACAGGGGGCGCGAAGGGCTACACCTTC. It encodes CASSFTGGAKGYTF.

The V and J genes are TRBV3-1 (or the pseudogene TRBV3-2) and TRBJ2-5, with D possibly being TRBD1 (7 bases). Germline V gene data show CDR1 as LGHDT and CDR2 as YNNKEL (reference sequence). The CDR3 has 16 amino acids. Trimming took 1 base from V and 7 from J, leaving 19 bases between them. The DNA of the CDR3 is TGTGCCAGCAGCCAAGGAGTAGCCAGGGGGGCCGGGACCCAGTACTTC. This codes for CASSQGVARGAGTQYF.

The V call is TRBV6-5, the J call TRBJ2-7; 7 nucleotides match TRBD1. The V segment lost 5 bases and the J segment 3 bases; nucleotides outside the gene matches: 7. CDR1 is MNHEY and CDR2 is SVGAGI in the germline V gene. The CDR3 length is 14 residues. Written as DNA, the CDR3 is TGTGCCAGCAGTCGCGGACAGGCCGACTACGAGCAGTACTTC. This codes for CASSRGQADYEQYF.

The chain combines TRBV2 with TRBJ1-5; D is unresolved. Trimming shortened V by 4 bases and J by 4 bases, and 5 bases separated the two germline ends. The CDR3 spans 12 residues. Per the germline V gene, CDR1 is SNHLY and CDR2 is FYNNEI. DNA of the CDR3: TGTGCCAGCAGTGCCTCAAATCAGCCCCAGCATTTT. Its protein is CASSASNQPQHF.

V and J are TRBV11-2 and TRBJ1-2, with D unclear. This CDR3 is built from 13 residues. Trimming shortened V by 0 bases and J by 7 bases, and 9 bases separated the two germline ends. Germline values: CDR1 SGHAT, CDR2 FQNNGV. In DNA form, the CDR3 reads TGTGCCAGCAGCTTAGAACGTACGGGTGGCTACACCTTC. Amino acid sequence: CASSLERTGGYTF. The full variable domain, completed using reference TRBV11-2 and TRBJ1-2, is EAGVAQSPRYKIIEKRQSVAFWCNPISGHATLYWYQQILGQGPKLLIQFQNNGVVDDSQLPKDRFSAERLKGVDSTLKIQPAKLEDSAVYLCASSLERTGGYTFGSGTRLTVV.

The chain is built from TRBV6-5 and TRBJ1-1; perhaps TRBD1 as D (5 bases). The germline V gene encodes CDR1 MNHEY and CDR2 SVGAGI. Trimming stripped 10 bases from V and 10 bases from J, with 25 bases between. This CDR3 contains 14 residues. The CDR3 protein is CATAPPGQGEVAFF. CDR3 in DNA: TGTGCCACTGCTCCCCCCGGCCAGGGCGAGGTAGCTTTCTTT.

The V and J genes are TRBV5-5 and TRBJ1-2; D perhaps matches TRBD1 (5 bases). The V gene's germline CDR1 is SGHKS and CDR2 YYEKEE (reference sequence). The V and J ends lost 4 bases and 2 bases respectively, with 12 bases between them. CDR3 length: 14 amino acids. The CDR3 coding sequence is TGTGCCAGCAGCCCGGGCGGGGGAAACTATGGCTACACCTTC. Translation gives CASSPGGGNYGYTF.

CDR3 protein: CASSKRSTSYQYQETQYF. In DNA form, the CDR3 reads TGTGCCAGCAGCAAAAGGAGCACAAGCTATCAGTACCAAGAGACCCAGTACTTC. The rearrangement uses TRBV14 and TRBJ2-5, with unresolved D. CDR3 length equals 18 residues. The V and J ends lost 5 bases and 0 bases respectively, with 22 bases between them. Looked up from germline, CDR1 is SGHDN and CDR2 is FVKESK.

This clone has just a few counts. J is TRBJ1-5 and V is TRBV2, with TRBD1 matching over 8 bases. This CDR3 region has 15 residues. Germline-derived CDR1 and CDR2 are SNHLY and FYNNEI. V was clipped by 5 bases and J by 3 bases; unmatched bases: 6. The CDR3 is CASSRDRYTNQPQHF. For the CDR3, the DNA is TGTGCCAGCAGTCGGGACAGGTATACCAATCAGCCCCAGCATTTT.

The CDR3 DNA reads TGCGCCAGCAGTGAGCAGGGGTCCTCTTCACCCCTCCACTTT. Translated: CASSEQGSSSPLHF. The V call is TRBV10-2, the J call TRBJ1-6, with D perhaps TRBD1 (6 bases). Per germline, CDR1 WSHSY and CDR2 SAAADI. V lost 2 bases and J lost 9, with 11 bases in between. This CDR3 region has 14 residues.

The CDR3 coding sequence is TGCGCCAGCAGCTCCCGGGGGGGGACTTTGAACACTGAAGCTTTCTTT. This sequence encodes CASSSRGGTLNTEAFF. This rearrangement joins TRBV5-1 to TRBJ1-1; D is perhaps TRBD1 (5 bases). Germline-derived CDR1 and CDR2 are SGHRS and YFSETQ. The V and J ends lost 3 bases and 0 bases respectively, with 15 bases between them. This CDR3 has 16 residues.

This sequence joins TRBV5-6 and TRBJ2-5; D is uncertain. Trimming pared 6 bases from V and 5 bases from J, leaving 11 bases between. The CDR3 is 12 amino acids. Germline V CDR1 and CDR2: SGHDT, YYEEEE. CDR3: CASKHSLETQYF. The CDR3 nucleotides read TGTGCCAGCAAGCACAGTTTGGAGACCCAGTACTTC.

This clone was seen a few times. V gene TRBV18 combines with J gene TRBJ1-3, with D maybe TRBD1 (5 bases). This CDR3 is built from 15 residues. V was clipped by 1 base and J by 0 bases, with 7 bases between them. Germline CDR1 KGHSH, CDR2 LQKENI. The CDR3 reads CASSPQQGSGNTIYF. CDR3 in DNA: TGTGCCAGCTCACCACAGCAGGGCTCTGGAAACACCATATATTTT.

The chain has TRBV9 and TRBJ1-1; D not certain. The germline V gene has CDR1 SGDLS and CDR2 YYNGEE. This CDR3 is built from 13 residues. Trimming cost V 0 bases and J 1 base, with 4 bases left between them. The CDR3 nucleotides read TGTGCCAGCAGCGTAGGCAAGAACACTGAAGCTTTCTTT. Encoded protein: CASSVGKNTEAFF.

V and J are TRBV3-1 (or the pseudogene TRBV3-2) and TRBJ1-2; 11 bases map to TRBD1. This CDR3 comprises 15 residues. V trimming: 5 bases; J trimming: 8 bases; junction bases outside the gene matches: 10. Germline lookup yields CDR1 LGHDT and CDR2 YNNKEL (reference sequence). The CDR3 reads CASSDTPGQGEGYTF. For the CDR3, the DNA is TGTGCCAGCAGCGACACCCCGGGACAGGGGGAGGGCTACACCTTC.

CDR3 coding DNA: TGTGCCACCAGTGTTGAAGGACTGGGGGGTCTCTATGGCTACACCTTC. Translation: CATSVEGLGGLYGYTF. V usage is TRBV24-1 and J usage is TRBJ1-2; possibly TRBD1 for D (5 bases). The CDR3 extends over 16 amino acids. Trimming left V 5 bases short and J 4 bases short, with 19 bases between. Germline loops: CDR1 KGHDR, CDR2 SFDVKD.

The chain couples TRBV11-2 to TRBJ1-1; D ambiguous. Trimming cost V 0 bases and J 8 bases, with 13 bases left between them. The CDR3 consists of 14 residues. Germline V CDR1 and CDR2: SGHAT, FQNNGV. CDR3 region: CASSLDLSSSEAFF. The CDR3 DNA reads TGTGCCAGCAGCTTAGATTTGAGCAGCAGCGAAGCTTTCTTT.

This sequence joins TRBV29-1 and TRBJ2-3, with D unresolved. The CDR3 consists of 13 residues. Germline loops: CDR1 SQVTM, CDR2 ANQGSEA. V was pared by 3 bases and J by 3 bases, with 10 bases between. CDR3 protein: CSVDSPFTDTQYF. The CDR3, as DNA: TGCAGCGTTGACAGTCCCTTTACAGATACGCAGTATTTT.

This chain uses TRBV5-1 with TRBJ2-1, with 12 bases that match TRBD2. V gave up 3 bases and J gave up 7 bases; unmatched junction bases: 5. The germline gives CDR1 SGHRS, CDR2 YFSETQ. There are 15 residues in the CDR3. The CDR3 nucleotides read TGCGCCAGCAGCTGGACTAGCGGGATAGGGAATGAGCAGTTCTTC. This gives the protein CASSWTSGIGNEQFF.

CDR3 nucleotide sequence: TGTGCCAGCAGCTTGGGAGCCAGCACCTACGAGCAGTACTTC. Translating gives CASSLGASTYEQYF. V gene TRBV5-6 combines with J gene TRBJ2-7; D gene ambiguous. The V gene's germline CDR1 is SGHDT and CDR2 YYEEEE. Deletions cut 0 bases from V and 2 bases from J, with 9 bases between. The CDR3 contains 14 residues.

Details on this clone: The same CDR3 arises from other DNA sequences in this sample as well. CDR3 DNA: TGCGCCAGCAGCTTGATGACAGTCAACACTGAAGCTTTCTTT. Amino acid sequence: CASSLMTVNTEAFF. V is TRBV5-1 and J is TRBJ1-1; D may be TRBD1 (5 bases). CDR3 length: 14 amino acids. Between the trimmed V and J ends, which lost 1 base and 2 bases, there was a span of 9 bases. CDR1 is SGHRS and CDR2 is YFSETQ in the germline V gene. Variable domain in full (rest from reference TRBV5-1 and TRBJ1-1): KAGVTQTPRYLIKTRGQQVTLSCSPISGHRSVSWYQQTPGQGLQFLFEYFSETQRNKGNFPGRFSGRQFSNSRSEMNVSTLELGDSALYLCASSLMTVNTEAFFGQGTRLTVV.

The chain links TRBV5-4 to TRBJ2-7; 13 bases map to TRBD2. This CDR3 has 16 amino acids. Germline CDR1 is SGHNT and CDR2 is YYREEE (reference sequence). V lost 7 bases and J lost 6; bases outside the gene matches: 13. CDR3 nucleotides: TGTGCCAGCTCCGAGGCCTTGGGACTAGCGGGAATCGAGCAGTACTTC. Translating it yields CASSEALGLAGIEQYF.

The J gene is TRBJ1-4, the V gene TRBV7-2; D gene ambiguous. The V end was cut by 3 bases, the J end by 5 bases, with 22 bases between. CDR3 length equals 18 residues. Germline CDR1 is SGHTA and CDR2 is FQGNSA. The CDR3 sequence is CASSFTGPSERTNEKLFF. CDR3 in DNA: TGTGCCAGCAGCTTCACCGGACCGTCAGAACGAACGAATGAAAAACTGTTTTTT.

V and J are TRBV2 and TRBJ1-1; possible D gene TRBD1, 6 bases. The CDR3 is 14 residues long. Germline V lookup: CDR1 SNHLY, CDR2 FYNNEI. V was shortened by 4 bases and J by 2 bases, with 11 bases between the two germline ends. CDR3 in amino acids: CASSAQQGNTEAFF. CDR3 bases: TGTGCCAGCAGTGCGCAACAGGGCAACACTGAAGCTTTCTTT.

The chain is built from TRBV5-1 and TRBJ1-4; the match to TRBD1 covers 7 bases. The CDR3 length is 16 residues. From germline, CDR1 is SGHRS and CDR2 YFSETQ. The V segment lost 2 bases and the J segment 7 bases; nucleotides outside the gene matches: 11. CDR3 DNA: TGCGCCAGCAGCTTACGGACAGGCCCCGGGGGTGAAAAACTGTTTTTT. It encodes CASSLRTGPGGEKLFF.

The rearrangement joins TRBV3-1 (or the pseudogene TRBV3-2) to TRBJ1-2, with TRBD1 as a possible D gene (6 bases). This CDR3 spans 14 amino acids. In germline, CDR1 is LGHDT, CDR2 YNNKEL (reference sequence). Trimming took off 4 bases at V and 7 bases at J, with 16 bases between the two ends. In DNA, the CDR3 is TGTGCCAGCAGCCCTCTGACAGGTAGCGGTGGCTACACCTTC. As protein: CASSPLTGSGGYTF.